This T cell receptor beta chain was recorded in a study of cytomegalovirus exposure and HLA in healthy donors. The primer mix had 60 Vbeta and 13 Jbeta primers. In the original analysis: Roughly 11 million of the about 80 million unique TCR beta chains counted in a later analysis were shared. Produced via immunoSEQ multiplex PCR; TCRdb's table is partial and in-frame only. From that table come the V and J calls and clone size; the DNA was used to work out D and trimming. The repertoire holds some 140,000 clones, with about three quarters as singletons. To note about this clone: Antigen specificity is unknown.

The germline CDR1 and CDR2 sequences are MNHEY and SMNVEV (reference sequence). The V and J ends lost 0 bases and 4 bases, in that order; junction bases with no gene match: 9. This CDR3 spans 19 amino acids. Study-wide results and caveats: Prior analysis indicated that the majority of TCR beta V segments exhibited productivity approximately 87% or approximately 30% of the time. It was reportedly the case that the classifier diagnosed cytomegalovirus status with high specificity and sensitivity. Evidence from a later analysis indicated that most CMV-associated TCR beta chains looked HLA-restricted.

This chain joins TRBV27 and TRBJ2-2; 12 bases fit TRBD1. The source material was PBMCs. The source of this sequence is a female donor in good health and CMV-seropositive. CDR3 sequence (DNA): TGTGCCAGCAGTTTATCGTTACCCGGGACAGGGGGCATCACCGGGGAGCTGTTTTTT. It encodes CASSLSLPGTGGITGELFF.